The rows below give T cell receptor beta chains drawn from one sample of a study of T cell responses to AZD1222 COVID-19 vaccine. The table came from immunoSEQ multiplex PCR; TCRdb's copy has only in-frame clones and leaves some out. The sample gives 110,000 or so clones, about 89% of which show up once; roughly 4.5% is in the top ten. Sequencing used peripheral blood, obtained on day 0 of AZD1222 vaccination. Every receptor here comes from an adult in good health. Each CDR3 is given with its conserved first and last residue. Rows give clone size only sometimes, using once, few, many, or a class for an expanded clone.

length: 17
J: TRBJ1-6
size: .
V: TRBV25-1
CDR3: CASSEFPQGLYNSPLHF

length: 17
J: TRBJ1-6
size: .
V: TRBV18
CDR3: CASSPTGGTSNNSPLHF

length: 13
J: TRBJ1-2
size: .
V: TRBV14
CDR3: CASSQGGGYGYTF

length: 16
J: TRBJ2-1
size: .
V: TRBV11-1
CDR3: CASSPVWGQGAVEQFF

length: 13
J: TRBJ1-2
size: .
V: TRBV10-3
CDR3: CAITGTGDGGYTF

length: 14
J: TRBJ1-2
size: once
V: TRBV11-1
CDR3: CASRRTGVGYGYTF

length: 17
J: TRBJ2-7
size: .
V: TRBV18
CDR3: CASSPMLSTPGSDEQYF

length: 15
J: TRBJ2-5
size: .
V: TRBV7-3
CDR3: CASSQGQVGQETQYF

length: 13
J: TRBJ2-7
size: .
V: TRBV5-1
CDR3: CASSLAHRGEQYF

length: 12
J: TRBJ2-1
size: few
V: TRBV6-5
CDR3: CASSYRGDEQFF

length: 15
J: TRBJ2-5
size: .
V: TRBV7-3
CDR3: CASSPDRGRSETQYF

length: 14
J: TRBJ1-1
size: .
V: TRBV11-2
CDR3: CASSLEPVARAAFF

length: 16
J: TRBJ1-4
size: .
V: TRBV4-2
CDR3: CASSQEGVGANEKLFF

length: 13
J: TRBJ1-5
size: .
V: TRBV6-2/TRBV6-3
CDR3: CASSSHSHQPQHF

length: 12
J: TRBJ1-4
size: .
V: TRBV5-1
CDR3: CASDRVNEKLFF

length: 15
J: TRBJ2-3
size: .
V: TRBV4-3
CDR3: CASSQGLAPTDTQYF

length: 15
J: TRBJ2-2
size: .
V: TRBV15
CDR3: CATRSSSRGTGELFF

length: 14
J: TRBJ2-3
size: .
V: TRBV10-3
CDR3: CAIEESGGTDTQYF

length: 15
J: TRBJ2-2
size: .
V: TRBV12-5
CDR3: CASGLYSPNTGELFF

length: 17
J: TRBJ2-3
size: .
V: TRBV15
CDR3: CATSARPGLASTDTQYF

length: 15
J: TRBJ2-1
size: .
V: TRBV9
CDR3: CASSAPGATYNEQFF

length: 16
J: TRBJ1-1
size: .
V: TRBV7-3
CDR3: CASSSQPIGVNTEAFF

length: 15
J: TRBJ1-2
size: .
V: TRBV5-5
CDR3: CASSLEAGGRYGYTF

length: 16
J: TRBJ1-2
size: .
V: TRBV18
CDR3: CASSSDVLVPNYGYTF

length: 15
J: TRBJ2-5
size: .
V: TRBV7-9
CDR3: CASSFQGGLQETQYF

length: 13
J: TRBJ1-2
size: .
V: TRBV5-1
CDR3: CASSGQSNYGYTF

length: 15
J: TRBJ1-5
size: .
V: TRBV5-4
CDR3: CASSLAPGGNQPQHF

length: 11
J: TRBJ1-1
size: .
V: TRBV7-2
CDR3: CASSSYTEAFF